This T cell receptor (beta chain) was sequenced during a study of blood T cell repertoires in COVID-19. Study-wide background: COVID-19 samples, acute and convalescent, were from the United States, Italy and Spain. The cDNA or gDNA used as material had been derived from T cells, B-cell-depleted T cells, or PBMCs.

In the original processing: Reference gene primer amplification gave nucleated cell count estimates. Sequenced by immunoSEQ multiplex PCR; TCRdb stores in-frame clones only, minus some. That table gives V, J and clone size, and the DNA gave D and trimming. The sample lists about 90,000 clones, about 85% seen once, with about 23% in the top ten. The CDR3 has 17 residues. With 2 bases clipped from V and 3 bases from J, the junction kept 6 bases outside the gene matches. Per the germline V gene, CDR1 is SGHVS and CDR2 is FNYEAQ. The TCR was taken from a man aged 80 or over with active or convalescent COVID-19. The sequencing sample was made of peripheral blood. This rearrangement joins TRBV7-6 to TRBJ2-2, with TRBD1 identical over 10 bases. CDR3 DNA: TGTGCCAGCAGCTTACTCGACAGGGGGCCGGACACCGGGGAGCTGTTTTTT. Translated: CASSLLDRGPDTGELFF.